A selection of T cell receptor beta chains follows, all from one sample in a study of CD8 T cells in ankylosing spondylitis. TCRdb redid the calling of the 5' RACE reads with MiXCR, one entry per CDR3 protein. Of fewer than 550,000 distinct CDR3 sequences listed, approximately 5.3% are singletons. The material sequenced was blood, either unsorted or a sorted T cell fraction (not recorded which). Receptors originate from a male donor with ankylosing spondylitis. Both conserved end residues are part of each CDR3. The D gene is left open where the match is weak. The size field is filled for only some rows; it gives once, few, many or a size class.

size: many
V: TRBV20-1
length: 15
J: TRBJ2-7
D: .
DNA: TGCAGTGCTAGAGATTGGCGGGATCCCCAGGGAGAGCAGTACTTC
CDR3: CSARDWRDPQGEQYF

size: many
V: TRBV5-5
length: 13
J: TRBJ1-1
D: TRBD1
DNA: TGTGCCAGCCTGGACAGGGATCGCACTGAAGCTTTCTTT
CDR3: CASLDRDRTEAFF

size: many
V: TRBV28
length: 16
J: TRBJ2-2
D: TRBD2
DNA: TGTGCCAGCAGTTTAGCGGGAGCAATCCAGGCCGGGGAGCTGTTTTTT
CDR3: CASSLAGAIQAGELFF

size: many
V: TRBV12-3/TRBV12-4
length: 13
J: TRBJ2-7
D: .
DNA: TGTGCCAGCAGTTTTGCTGAATTCTACGAGCAGTACTTC
CDR3: CASSFAEFYEQYF

size: .
V: TRBV5-1
length: 16
J: TRBJ1-1
D: .
DNA: TGCGCCAGCAGCTTCGGTCCCGGACAGATGAACACTGAAGCTTTCTTT
CDR3: CASSFGPGQMNTEAFF

size: many
V: TRBV7-9
length: 13
J: TRBJ2-7
D: TRBD1
DNA: TGTGCCAGCAGCTTGGGACAGGGCCACGAGCAGTACTTC
CDR3: CASSLGQGHEQYF

size: many
V: TRBV6-1
length: 15
J: TRBJ2-7
D: .
DNA: TGTGCCAGCACGCCCCCTGGCAGGGGTGACTACGAGCAGTACTTC
CDR3: CASTPPGRGDYEQYF

size: few
V: TRBV28
length: 16
J: TRBJ2-7
D: .
DNA: TGTGCCAGCAGTTTGGGACCCTACGGGACTCTCTACGAGCAGTACTTC
CDR3: CASSLGPYGTLYEQYF

size: many
V: TRBV5-1
length: 15
J: TRBJ2-7
D: .
DNA: TGCGCCAGCAGCATATTTCCAGGGGTCCTCTACGAGCAGTACTTC
CDR3: CASSIFPGVLYEQYF

size: many
V: TRBV6-1
length: 12
J: TRBJ2-1
D: .
DNA: TGTGCCAGCAGTGAATCGTACAATGAGCAGTTCTTC
CDR3: CASSESYNEQFF

size: many
V: TRBV6-2/TRBV6-3
length: 16
J: TRBJ1-5
D: .
DNA: TGTGCCAGCAGTGCCTCGATTCACTATAGCAATCAGCCCCAGCATTTT
CDR3: CASSASIHYSNQPQHF

size: many
V: TRBV5-1
length: 14
J: TRBJ1-1
D: TRBD1
DNA: TGCGCCAGCCATGACAGGGGAACGAACACTGAAGCTTTCTTT
CDR3: CASHDRGTNTEAFF

size: many
V: TRBV6-2/TRBV6-3
length: 14
J: TRBJ2-7
D: TRBD1
DNA: TGTGCCAGCTGCTGGGACAGGGGGCGCGACGAGCAGTACTTC
CDR3: CASCWDRGRDEQYF

size: few
V: TRBV12-3/TRBV12-4
length: 17
J: TRBJ2-3
D: TRBD2
DNA: TGTGCCAGCAGTTACCCCTTACTAGCGGGGGGGCCAGATACGCAGTATTTT
CDR3: CASSYPLLAGGPDTQYF

size: many
V: TRBV7-2
length: 16
J: TRBJ2-1
D: .
DNA: TGTGCCAGCAGCTGGCGCCCACTTAGCTCCTACAATGAGCAGTTCTTC
CDR3: CASSWRPLSSYNEQFF

size: many
V: TRBV7-3
length: 15
J: TRBJ2-7
D: TRBD1
DNA: TGTGCCAGCAGCTTAAACCCCAGGGGGCTCTGCGAGCAGTACTTC
CDR3: CASSLNPRGLCEQYF

size: once
V: TRBV4-3
length: 15
J: TRBJ1-5
D: .
DNA: TGCGCCAGCAGCCAAGAAGAGGGATTCGGTCAGCCCCAGCATTTT
CDR3: CASSQEEGFGQPQHF

size: many
V: TRBV12-3/TRBV12-4
length: 15
J: TRBJ2-4
D: .
DNA: TGTGCCAGCAGTTATGGGAGATTCGGAAGAAACATTCAGTACTTC
CDR3: CASSYGRFGRNIQYF

size: many
V: TRBV7-2
length: 12
J: TRBJ1-5
D: .
DNA: TGTGCCAGCAGCTTATCGGTAGGCCCCCAGCATTTT
CDR3: CASSLSVGPQHF

size: many
V: TRBV18
length: 17
J: TRBJ1-1
D: TRBD1
DNA: TGTGCCAGCTCACGGGACAGGGGGGCAACCATGAACACTGAAGCTTTCTTT
CDR3: CASSRDRGATMNTEAFF

size: few
V: TRBV15
length: 16
J: TRBJ2-1
D: TRBD1
DNA: TGTGCCACCAGCAGCCCCGGACAGGGTACATACAATGAGCAGTTCTTC
CDR3: CATSSPGQGTYNEQFF

size: many
V: TRBV5-1
length: 15
J: TRBJ2-5
D: .
DNA: TGCGCCAGCAGCTCCGTCAGCTACCACCAAGAGACCCAGTACTTC
CDR3: CASSSVSYHQETQYF

size: many
V: TRBV10-3
length: 11
J: TRBJ2-1
D: .
DNA: TGTGCCATCAGTGAGTCGAATGAGCAGTTCTTC
CDR3: CAISESNEQFF